This note documents a single TCR beta chain sequence. As yet, its antigen is unknown. This sample is drawn from a study of T-cell memory formation after mild COVID-19. Across the study: TCR clusters were mostly confined to one donor each. Study outcomes and limitations: Pre-infection memory held some responding clones, suggesting pre-existing cross-reactive T cells responded.

From the 5' RACE reads, TCRdb called clonotypes with MiXCR, one entry per CDR3 protein. The sample records 400,000 to 550,000 distinct CDR3 sequences, roughly 25% being singletons. With V trimmed by 1 base and J by 7 bases, 10 bases remained unmatched. Germline V gene data show CDR1 as MNHEY and CDR2 as SVGEGT. CDR3 length: 16 residues. The rearrangement uses TRBV6-2 or TRBV6-3 and TRBJ2-1, with TRBD2 identical over 7 bases. This receptor was identified in an adult woman who had mild COVID-19 (a few samples of this study predate the infection). Cell type and time point are not known. Material: PBMCs or a T cell subset sorted from them (not recorded which). The DNA of the CDR3 is TGTGCCAGCAGTTACTTAGCGGGCGGCCACGGGAATGAGCAGTTCTTC. Amino acid sequence: CASSYLAGGHGNEQFF.